This entry lists 21 T cell receptor beta chains sequenced from one sample in a study of blood T cell repertoires in COVID-19. The repertoire was sequenced with immunoSEQ multiplex PCR; TCRdb's copy has only in-frame clones and lacks some. The sample contains tens of thousands of clones, over 60% of which appear only once. Sequences were obtained from peripheral blood. These receptors were taken from a man aged 30 to 39 with COVID-19, enrolled during active disease.

This clone was recorded once. This chain uses TRBV2 with TRBJ1-2, with TRBD1 matching over 7 bases. V lost 5 bases and J lost 5; bases outside the gene matches: 2. In germline, CDR1 is SNHLY, CDR2 FYNNEI. The CDR3 is made up of 12 amino acids. The CDR3 coding sequence is TGTGCCAGCAGTCAGACAGGGTATGGCTACACCTTC. It translates to CASSQTGYGYTF.

The chain recombines TRBV11-1 with TRBJ2-7; TRBD2 agrees at 13 bases. V was clipped by 5 bases and J by 4 bases; unmatched bases: 8. The CDR3 consists of 16 residues. Germline V gene sequence: CDR1 SGHAT, CDR2 FQDESV (reference sequence). CDR3 loop: CASSTRTSGRRYEQYF. CDR3 DNA sequence: TGTGCCAGCAGCACCCGGACTAGCGGGAGAAGGTACGAGCAGTACTTC.

V and J are TRBV10-3 and TRBJ2-3, with 8 bases fitting TRBD2. V gave up 9 bases and J gave up 5 bases; unmatched junction bases: 13. Germline CDR1 and CDR2: ENHRY and SYGVKD. The CDR3 runs to 15 residues. The CDR3 region has the DNA TGTGCCATTCGGGATAGCGGGGCCAGGGGAGATACGCAGTATTTT. As protein: CAIRDSGARGDTQYF.

This chain joins TRBV29-1 and TRBJ2-1; 9 nucleotides agree with TRBD2. V trimming: 8 bases; J trimming: 8 bases; junction bases outside the gene matches: 10. Germline-derived CDR1 and CDR2 are SQVTM and ANQGSEA. This CDR3 contains 13 residues. In DNA form, the CDR3 reads TGCAGCTTCTTAGCGGGAGATTGGGATGAGCAGTTCTTC. Translated, it gives CSFLAGDWDEQFF.

The rearrangement uses TRBV6-5 and TRBJ1-1, with TRBD1 identical over 12 bases. The CDR3 is 13 residues long. The trim removed 6 bases at V and 9 bases at J, leaving 5 bases unmatched. CDR1 and CDR2 (germline): MNHEY, SVGAGI. CDR3 amino acids: CASRVRDRGQAFF. The CDR3 bases are TGTGCCAGCAGAGTCCGGGACAGGGGGCAAGCTTTCTTT.

The genes are TRBV27 and TRBJ2-2, with 7 bases fitting TRBD2. CDR3 length equals 14 residues. The germline gives CDR1 MNHEY, CDR2 SMNVEV (reference sequence). Trimming at V came to 7 bases and at J to 3 bases, leaving 5 bases not matched to a gene. Here the CDR3 DNA reads TGTGCCAGCAAGGGAGGGTCCCACACCGGGGAGCTGTTTTTT. As protein: CASKGGSHTGELFF.

The chain links TRBV5-6 to TRBJ2-1, with a tentative D call TRBD1 (6 bases). The CDR3 runs 14 residues. Looked up from germline, CDR1 is SGHDT and CDR2 is YYEEEE. V lost 7 bases to trimming and J lost 1 base, with 12 bases between them. The CDR3 loop is CASVLDRSYNEQFF. The CDR3 nucleotides read TGTGCCAGCGTCCTGGACAGATCCTACAATGAGCAGTTCTTC. Using reference TRBV5-6 and TRBJ2-1 for the parts outside the CDR3, the full variable domain is DAGVTQSPTHLIKTRGQQVTLRCSPKSGHDTVSWYQQALGQGPQFIFQYYEEEERQRGNFPDRFSGHQFPNYSSELNVNALLLGDSALYLCASVLDRSYNEQFFGPGTRLTVL.

There are a few counts of this clone. V usage is TRBV27 and J usage is TRBJ1-2; 9 nucleotides match TRBD1. Germline CDR1 MNHEY, CDR2 SMNVEV (reference sequence). V trimming: 7 bases; J trimming: 2 bases; junction bases outside the gene matches: 11. This CDR3 contains 16 residues. CDR3 bases: TGTGCCAGCACCACCAAAGGCGGGACAGGGAACTATGGCTACACCTTC. Protein product: CASTTKGGTGNYGYTF.

This clone was counted only a few times. The rearrangement links TRBV2 to TRBJ2-7; the D gene is possibly TRBD1 (6 bases). Trimming left V 10 bases short and J 2 bases short, with 18 bases between. From germline, CDR1 is SNHLY and CDR2 FYNNEI. The length of the CDR3 is 14 residues. The CDR3 DNA follows: TGTGCCACCGTAAACGCAGGGGTCACCTACGAGCAGTACTTC. Residues: CATVNAGVTYEQYF.

Only a few counts were recorded for this clone. This sequence joins TRBV6-1 and TRBJ1-2; D is unclear. V was shortened by 2 bases and J by 0 bases, with 13 bases between the two germline ends. The germline V gene has CDR1 MNHNS and CDR2 SASEGT. There are 16 residues in the CDR3. The CDR3: CASSEKGGTANYGYTF. The CDR3 nucleotides read TGTGCCAGCAGTGAAAAAGGTGGTACAGCTAACTATGGCTACACCTTC.

This chain links TRBV27 with TRBJ2-1; 8 nucleotides match TRBD1. The CDR3 covers 14 residues. V was pared by 5 bases and J by 5 bases, with 5 bases of the junction left unmatched. Germline V gene data show CDR1 as MNHEY and CDR2 as SMNVEV (reference sequence). CDR3 amino acids: CASSLGQGHNEQFF. CDR3 sequence (DNA): TGTGCCAGCAGTCTCGGACAGGGCCACAATGAGCAGTTCTTC.

The chain is built from TRBV11-2 and TRBJ1-4; D perhaps matches TRBD1 (5 bases). The length of the CDR3 is 15 residues. V was pared by 1 base and J by 6 bases, with 12 bases between. Germline V gene lookup returns CDR1 SGHAT and CDR2 FQNNGV. The CDR3 DNA follows: TGTGCCAGCAGCTTAGGTGTCAGGGAGGATGAAAAACTGTTTTTT. This sequence encodes CASSLGVREDEKLFF.

The V and J genes are TRBV24-1 and TRBJ1-2, with D possibly TRBD1 on 6 matching bases. The V end was cut by 4 bases, the J end by 2 bases, with 19 bases between. This CDR3 comprises 17 residues. Looked up from germline, CDR1 is KGHDR and CDR2 is SFDVKD. The CDR3 DNA follows: TGTGCCACCAGTGACCCTAACCCAGGGGACGGGAACTATGGCTACACCTTC. The encoded protein is CATSDPNPGDGNYGYTF.

This chain links TRBV5-6 with TRBJ2-3; the match to TRBD2 covers 10 bases. With V trimmed by 5 bases and J by 2 bases, 2 bases remained unmatched. The CDR3 spans 14 residues. Germline CDR1 is SGHDT and CDR2 is YYEEEE. The CDR3 reads CASRSGRATDTQYF. The CDR3 region has the DNA TGTGCCAGCAGGAGCGGGAGGGCCACAGATACGCAGTATTTT.

J is TRBJ1-1 and V is TRBV9; tentative D call: TRBD1 (5 bases). Germline V gene data show CDR1 as SGDLS and CDR2 as YYNGEE. The V end was cut by 5 bases, the J end by 8 bases, with 13 bases between. The length of the CDR3 is 12 residues. CDR3 bases: TGTGCCAGCAGTGGAGGGACCTCAGAAGCTTTCTTT. This sequence encodes CASSGGTSEAFF.

This chain joins TRBV18 and TRBJ2-7; TRBD1 matches at 9 bases. The CDR3 length is 14 residues. CDR1 is KGHSH and CDR2 is LQKENI in the germline V gene. Trimming took 3 bases from V and 7 from J; bases not matched to a gene: 7. CDR3 loop: CASSPTDRGGEQYF. The CDR3 coding sequence is TGTGCCAGCTCACCGACCGACAGGGGGGGGGAGCAGTACTTC.

This chain's CDR3 is CASSLTGQGSGNTIYF. The CDR3 bases are TGTGCCAGCAGCTTAACTGGACAGGGGTCTGGAAACACCATATATTTT. The chain couples TRBV7-3 to TRBJ1-3; 9 positions match TRBD1. The CDR3 has 16 residues. CDR1 and CDR2 from the germline V gene are SGHTA and FQGTGA. Germline trimming cut 0 bases from V and 1 base from J; bases unmatched to any gene: 1.

A few counts support this clone. The chain has TRBV11-2 and TRBJ2-1, with TRBD2 matching 13 bases. The J segment lost 7 bases and the V segment lost 5 bases, leaving 11 bases of the junction unmatched. This CDR3 has 17 amino acids. CDR1 and CDR2 (germline): SGHAT, FQNNGV. The CDR3 sequence: CASSDGLAGVRRNEQFF. The CDR3 DNA reads as TGTGCCAGCAGCGACGGACTAGCGGGAGTACGAAGGAATGAGCAGTTCTTC.

The rearrangement joins TRBV7-2 to TRBJ2-1; unclear D gene. This CDR3 has 16 residues. Per the germline V gene, CDR1 is SGHTA and CDR2 is FQGNSA. The germline V and J ends were trimmed by 6 bases and 0 bases, with 15 bases remaining between them. The CDR3 region has the DNA TGTGCCAGCAGTCCACGTCGTGGAGACTCCTACAATGAGCAGTTCTTC. This translates into CASSPRRGDSYNEQFF.

This clone was counted between two and nine times. The V gene is TRBV6-5, the J gene TRBJ2-1; 7 bases are a match to TRBD2. This CDR3 has 15 amino acids. The germline V gene has CDR1 MNHEY and CDR2 SVGAGI. J gave up 4 bases and V 2 bases, and 5 bases lay outside the gene matches. The CDR3 DNA follows: TGTGCCAGCAGTTACGGAGCGGGGAATTACAATGAGCAGTTCTTC. This gives the protein CASSYGAGNYNEQFF.

This clone was detected once. The J gene is TRBJ1-3, the V gene TRBV4-1; no clear D gene. This CDR3 comprises 13 residues. V dropped 8 bases and J dropped 4 bases, with 12 bases sitting between them. The germline V gene encodes CDR1 MGHRA and CDR2 YSYEKL. This CDR3 reads CASRGPGGNTIYF. CDR3 sequence (DNA): TGCGCCAGCCGAGGGCCGGGAGGAAACACCATATATTTT.